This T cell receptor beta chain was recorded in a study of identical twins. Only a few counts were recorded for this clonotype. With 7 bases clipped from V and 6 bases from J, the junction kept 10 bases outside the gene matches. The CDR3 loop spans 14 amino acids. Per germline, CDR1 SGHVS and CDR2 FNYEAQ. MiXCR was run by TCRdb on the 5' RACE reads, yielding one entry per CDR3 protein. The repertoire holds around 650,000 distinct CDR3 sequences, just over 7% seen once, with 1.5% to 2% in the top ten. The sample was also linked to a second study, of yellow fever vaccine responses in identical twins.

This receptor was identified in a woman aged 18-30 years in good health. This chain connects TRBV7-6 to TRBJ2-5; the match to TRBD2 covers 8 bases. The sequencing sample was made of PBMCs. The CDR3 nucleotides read TGTGCCAGCACCGCGGGGGGCCTTGTACAGACCCAGTACTTC. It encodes CASTAGGLVQTQYF. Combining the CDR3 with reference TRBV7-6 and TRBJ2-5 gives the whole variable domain GAGVSQSPRYKVTKRGQDVALRCDPISGHVSLYWYRQALGQGPEFLTYFNYEAQQDKSGLPNDRFSAERPEGSISTLTIQRTEQRDSAMYRCASTAGGLVQTQYFGPGTRLLVL.